These 8 T cell receptor beta chains share one sample of origin, sequenced in a study of blood T cells in healthy people across ages. PCR was performed a second time for about 7 to 12 cycles using a sample-barcoded 5' primer and a J-beta primer mix. TCRdb reprocessed the 5' RACE reads via MiXCR and lists one record per CDR3 protein. The repertoire holds 1,800,000 or so distinct CDR3 sequences, with approximately 39% as singletons. Material: blood. Receptors were obtained from a human donor in good health.

The chain combines TRBV10-3 with TRBJ2-3; D remains unclear. V was clipped by 0 bases and J by 0 bases, with 7 bases between them. Per germline, CDR1 ENHRY and CDR2 SYGVKD. The CDR3 runs to 15 residues. CDR3 bases: TGTGCCATCAGTGAGTCTGCCTCTAGCACAGATACGCAGTATTTT. It yields the protein CAISESASSTDTQYF.

In this sample, this clonotype turned up a few times. In DNA, the CDR3 is TGTGCCAGCAGTTTTACGGGGGGTGACGATGAGCAGTTCTTC. Protein product: CASSFTGGDDEQFF. The gene calls are TRBV12-3 or TRBV12-4 and TRBJ2-1, with 7 bases lining up with TRBD2. CDR3 length: 14 amino acids. Germline trimming cut 3 bases from V and 8 bases from J; bases unmatched to any gene: 7.

On this clonotype itself: Germline and junction disagree at one end, which may indicate a read error. This chain joins TRBV4-1 and TRBJ1-4, with D hard to call. The CDR3 runs 14 residues. Germline assignment: CDR1 MGHRA and CDR2 YSYEKL. The DNA of the CDR3 is TGCGCCAGCAGCCAAGAAACCCGAGGTGAAAAACGGTTTTTT. Its translation: CASSQETRGEKRFF.

Turning to this clonotype: The CDR3 ends on some other residue instead of the conserved phenylalanine or tryptophan, so this is likely a read error. V usage is TRBV7-2 and J usage is TRBJ2-5, with a weak D call TRBD1 (5 bases). Trimming stripped 2 bases from V and 5 bases from J, with 12 bases between. The CDR3 length is 14 residues. In germline, CDR1 is SGHTA, CDR2 FQGNSA. CDR3 in amino acids: CASSLQGVGETQYC. The CDR3 DNA sequence: TGTGCCAGCAGCTTACAGGGCGTGGGGGAGACCCAGTACTGC.

This clonotype was found a few times. V is TRBV28 and J is TRBJ2-1; D is ambiguous. The CDR3 consists of 14 residues. Germline V gene lookup returns CDR1 MDHEN and CDR2 SYDVKM. V lost 4 bases to trimming and J lost 6 bases, with 13 bases between them. Here the CDR3 reads CASSWDRTGNEQFF. The CDR3 region has the DNA TGTGCCAGCAGTTGGGATCGGACGGGCAATGAGCAGTTCTTC.

In nucleotides, the CDR3 is TGTGCCACCAGCGGACGACAGGGGCCGGCCTACAATGAGCAGTTCTTC. Translated, it gives CATSGRQGPAYNEQFF. J is TRBJ2-1 and V is TRBV15, with 8 bases that match TRBD1. V lost 5 bases and J lost 2; bases outside the gene matches: 8. CDR1 and CDR2 (germline): LNHNV, YYDKDF (reference sequence). The CDR3 spans 16 residues.

The chain links TRBV9 to TRBJ2-7; 9 positions match TRBD1. This CDR3 has 15 residues. The ends lost 2 bases at V and 3 bases at J; junction bases unmatched: 6. Germline loops: CDR1 SGDLS, CDR2 YYNGEE. The CDR3 sequence is CASSVLGQGGYEQYF. The CDR3 coding sequence is TGTGCCAGCAGCGTGCTGGGACAGGGAGGCTACGAGCAGTACTTC.

DNA for the CDR3: TGTGCCAGCAGCCCAATAGCGGGGGCTAGCGAAGATACGCAGTATTTT. Translated: CASSPIAGASEDTQYF. The rearrangement uses TRBV9 and TRBJ2-3; 9 nucleotides agree with TRBD2. Trimming cost V 4 bases and J 5 bases; bases outside gene matches: 11. Germline assignment: CDR1 SGDLS and CDR2 YYNGEE. CDR3 length equals 16 residues.